This TCR beta chain was identified during a study of cytomegalovirus exposure and HLA in healthy donors. Broader study findings: In the analysis, some V segments, TRBV6-2 and TRBV6-3 included, were excluded as indistinguishable.

As to this clone: Its antigen is currently unknown. At one end, the junction sequence differs from germline, possibly due to a read error.

The PCR was carried out with 60 Vbeta primers and 13 Jbeta primers. Authors' data handling: A later analysis counted 65 million to 80 million unique TCR beta chains, around 10 million shared. TCRdb's copy holds only in-frame clones and misses some; the assay was immunoSEQ multiplex PCR. V, J and clone size are those of that table, while D and trimming were read from the DNA. The table includes 200,000 to 250,000 clones, approximately 78% detected once. Germline loops: CDR1 MNHNS, CDR2 SASEGT. The CDR3 contains 15 residues. Sequencing was performed on PBMCs. The chain uses TRBV6-1 and TRBJ2-7, with 7 bases aligning to TRBD1. This TCR derives from a woman between 40 and 50 years old in good health and CMV-seronegative. The DNA of the CDR3 is TGTGCCAGCAGTAAAGCCGGGACAGCAAACTACGAGCAGTACTTC. It codes for CASSKAGTANYEQYF.